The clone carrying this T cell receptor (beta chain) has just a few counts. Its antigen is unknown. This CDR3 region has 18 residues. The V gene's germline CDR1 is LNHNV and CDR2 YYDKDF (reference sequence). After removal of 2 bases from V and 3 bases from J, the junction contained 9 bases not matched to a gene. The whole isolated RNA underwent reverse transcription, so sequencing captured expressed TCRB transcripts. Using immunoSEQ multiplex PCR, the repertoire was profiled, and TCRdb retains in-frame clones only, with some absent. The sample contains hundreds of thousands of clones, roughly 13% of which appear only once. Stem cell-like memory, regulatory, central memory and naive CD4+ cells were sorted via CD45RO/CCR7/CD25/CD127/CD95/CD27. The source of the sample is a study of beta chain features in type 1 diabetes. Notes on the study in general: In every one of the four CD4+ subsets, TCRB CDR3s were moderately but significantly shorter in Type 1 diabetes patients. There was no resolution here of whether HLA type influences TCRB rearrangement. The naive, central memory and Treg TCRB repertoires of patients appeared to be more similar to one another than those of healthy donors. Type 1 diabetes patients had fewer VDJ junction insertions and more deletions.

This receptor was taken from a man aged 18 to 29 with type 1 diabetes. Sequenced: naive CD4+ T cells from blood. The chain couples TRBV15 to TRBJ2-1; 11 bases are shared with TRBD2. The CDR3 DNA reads TGTGCCACCAGCAGATTTACGACTAGCGGGACTATCTACAATGAGCAGTTCTTC. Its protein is CATSRFTTSGTIYNEQFF. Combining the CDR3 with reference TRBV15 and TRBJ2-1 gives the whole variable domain DAMVIQNPRYQVTQFGKPVTLSCSQTLNHNVMYWYQQKSSQAPKLLFHYYDKDFNNEADTPDNFQSRRPNTSFCFLDIRSPGLGDTAMYLCATSRFTTSGTIYNEQFFGPGTRLTVL.